The 28 T cell receptor beta chains in this list originate from one sample, sequenced in a study of blood T cell repertoires in COVID-19. The table came from immunoSEQ multiplex PCR; TCRdb's copy has only in-frame clones and leaves some out. The repertoire holds roughly 98,000 clones, around four fifths seen once, with about 13% in the top ten. Sequencing was carried out using peripheral blood. The receptors shown here come from a human donor in a cohort sampled during active COVID-19.

The chain combines TRBV12-5 with TRBJ1-1; 10 positions agree with TRBD1. The J segment lost 3 bases and the V segment lost 5 bases, leaving 3 bases of the junction unmatched. CDR1 LGHNT and CDR2 FRNRAP come from the germline V gene. The CDR3 sequence is 14 residues long. The CDR3 DNA sequence: TGTGCTAGTGGTCCGGGGACAGGGGACACTGAAGCTTTCTTT. Translation: CASGPGTGDTEAFF.

The chain is built from TRBV24-1 and TRBJ2-3, with TRBD2 matching over 10 bases. The CDR3 has 16 residues. Germline V gene data show CDR1 as KGHDR and CDR2 as SFDVKD. V was pared by 9 bases and J by 2 bases, with 10 bases of the junction left unmatched. CDR3 sequence: CATGITSGAFTDTQYF. CDR3 DNA: TGTGCCACCGGAATCACTAGCGGGGCTTTCACAGATACGCAGTATTTT.

The rearrangement links TRBV27 to TRBJ1-1; D not certain. Germline lookup yields CDR1 MNHEY and CDR2 SMNVEV (reference sequence). The CDR3 has 15 amino acids. The V end lost 5 bases, the J end lost 0 bases, and 13 bases lay between the germline ends. CDR3 DNA sequence: TGTGCCAGCAGTCCCTCACCCACAGTGAACACTGAAGCTTTCTTT. Translating it yields CASSPSPTVNTEAFF.

The chain recombines TRBV6-2 or TRBV6-3 with TRBJ1-6; D might be TRBD1 (5 bases). V was clipped by 3 bases and J by 6 bases, with 9 bases between them. There are 14 residues in the CDR3. Germline lookup yields CDR1 MNHEY and CDR2 SVGEGT. The CDR3 sequence is CASSYLRGNSPLHF. The CDR3 DNA follows: TGTGCCAGCAGTTATCTTAGGGGTAATTCACCCCTCCACTTT.

This clone has just one count. The chain carries TRBV15 and TRBJ2-7, with D tentatively TRBD2 (6 bases). This CDR3 has 14 amino acids. V lost 5 bases, J lost 3 bases, and 14 bases lay in between. Germline V gives CDR1 LNHNV, CDR2 YYDKDF (reference sequence). CDR3 DNA: TGTGCCACCAGCGGCCCCGCGGGGTTCTACGAGCAGTACTTC. Encoded protein: CATSGPAGFYEQYF. Complete variable domain (other parts from reference TRBV15 and TRBJ2-7): DAMVIQNPRYQVTQFGKPVTLSCSQTLNHNVMYWYQQKSSQAPKLLFHYYDKDFNNEADTPDNFQSRRPNTSFCFLDIRSPGLGDTAMYLCATSGPAGFYEQYFGPGTRLTVT.

Only a few counts were recorded for this clone. The chain joins TRBV6-5 to TRBJ1-1; TRBD1 matches at 8 bases. After removal of 5 bases from V and 5 bases from J, the junction contained 7 bases not matched to a gene. Germline V gene data show CDR1 as MNHEY and CDR2 as SVGAGI. The CDR3 is 14 amino acids. CDR3 sequence reads: CASSTHRGRTEAFF. The CDR3, as DNA: TGTGCCAGCAGTACTCACAGGGGGAGAACTGAAGCTTTCTTT.

The V call is TRBV18, the J call TRBJ2-7; 8 nucleotides align to TRBD2. The CDR3 is 13 residues long. Germline CDR1 reads KGHSH; CDR2 reads LQKENI. V was clipped by 6 bases and J by 2 bases; unmatched bases: 3. Here the CDR3 reads CASSAGGTYEQYF. The CDR3 region has the DNA TGTGCCAGCTCCGCGGGGGGCACCTACGAGCAGTACTTC.

This clone was seen once. The chain has TRBV7-6 and TRBJ2-2, with 7 positions matching TRBD2. CDR3 length equals 16 residues. V lost 2 bases to trimming and J lost 4 bases; unmatched junction nucleotides: 7. The germline V gene encodes CDR1 SGHVS and CDR2 FNYEAQ. The CDR3 sequence is CASSLIQAGSTGELFF. CDR3 in DNA: TGTGCCAGCAGCTTAATTCAAGCGGGAAGCACCGGGGAGCTGTTTTTT.

This sequence joins TRBV5-5 and TRBJ1-2, with D hard to call. V dropped 4 bases and J dropped 4 bases, with 8 bases sitting between them. The CDR3 has 12 residues. Germline CDR1 SGHKS, CDR2 YYEKEE (reference sequence). Here the CDR3 reads CASSPGGYGYTF. The CDR3 coding sequence is TGTGCCAGCAGCCCGGGAGGCTATGGCTACACCTTC.

V gene TRBV11-3 combines with J gene TRBJ2-5, with 15 bases aligning to TRBD2. From germline, CDR1 is SGHNT and CDR2 YENEEA. The CDR3 is 17 amino acids. The trim removed 3 bases at V and 1 base at J, leaving 3 bases unmatched. The CDR3 nucleotides read TGTGCCAGCAGCTTGGGACTAGCGGGGGGTCTCCAAGAGACCCAGTACTTC. Translating gives CASSLGLAGGLQETQYF. The variable domain in full, with the rest retrieved from reference TRBV11-3 and TRBJ2-5, is EAGVVQSPRYKIIEKKQPVAFWCNPISGHNTLYWYLQNLGQGPELLIRYENEEAVDDSQLPKDRFSAERLKGVDSTLKIQPAELGDSAVYLCASSLGLAGGLQETQYFGPGTRLLVL.

This clone was seen a few times. This chain uses TRBV5-1 with TRBJ2-1; D is perhaps TRBD1 (6 bases). The V and J ends lost 4 bases and 5 bases respectively, with 13 bases between them. This CDR3 has 14 amino acids. CDR1 and CDR2 (germline): SGHRS, YFSETQ. CDR3 nucleotide sequence: TGCGCCAGCAGCCCCGGAGGACAGAACAATGAGCAGTTCTTC. Encoded protein: CASSPGGQNNEQFF.

The rearrangement uses TRBV7-2 and TRBJ2-5, with 9 bases identical to TRBD1. V dropped 4 bases and J dropped 5; count of bases not matched to a gene: 2. Looked up from germline, CDR1 is SGHTA and CDR2 is FQGNSA. The CDR3 is 13 residues long. The CDR3 loop is CASSSDRGETQYF. Here the CDR3 DNA reads TGTGCCAGCAGCTCCGACAGGGGGGAGACCCAGTACTTC. The whole variable domain, remainder taken from reference TRBV7-2 and TRBJ2-5, is GAGVSQSPSNKVTEKGKDVELRCDPISGHTALYWYRQSLGQGLEFLIYFQGNSAPDKSGLPSDRFSAERTGGSVSTLTIQRTQQEDSAVYLCASSSDRGETQYFGPGTRLLVL.

The gene calls are TRBV18 and TRBJ2-2; 9 bases are a match to TRBD1. The V segment lost 0 bases and the J segment 6 bases; nucleotides outside the gene matches: 11. CDR3 length equals 18 residues. Germline V lookup: CDR1 KGHSH, CDR2 LQKENI. CDR3 nucleotide sequence: TGTGCCAGCTCACCACCACGTGGGGACAGGGATCTGGCCGGGGAGCTGTTTTTT. This sequence encodes CASSPPRGDRDLAGELFF.

The CDR3 nucleotides are TGCGCCAGCAGCCAAACGGGACTAGCGGCCCTAGAGACCCAGTACTTC. Translation: CASSQTGLAALETQYF. The gene calls are TRBV4-1 and TRBJ2-5, with 11 bases aligning to TRBD2. The CDR3 is 16 residues long. Trimming removed 2 bases from V and 4 bases from J; junction bases left unmatched: 6. CDR1 MGHRA and CDR2 YSYEKL come from the germline V gene.

As to this clone: Germline and junction disagree at one end, which may indicate a read error. The genes are TRBV28 and TRBJ2-1; 8 bases are shared with TRBD1. Germline CDR1 MDHEN, CDR2 SYDVKM. This CDR3 comprises 17 residues. The CDR3 DNA follows: TGTGCCAGCAGTCCGACAGGGGTGTTGGGTACCTACACTGAGCAGTTCTTC. Its protein product is CASSPTGVLGTYTEQFF.

The chain employs TRBV15 and TRBJ2-7, with D possibly matching TRBD1 (5 bases). The CDR3 totals 15 residues. Germline CDR1 LNHNV, CDR2 YYDKDF (reference sequence). V shed 0 bases and J shed 4 bases, with 13 bases lying between them. DNA for the CDR3: TGTGCCACCAGCAGAGAGATAACAGGAAATTACGAGCAGTACTTC. Encoded protein: CATSREITGNYEQYF.

The rearrangement links TRBV27 to TRBJ2-2, with a tentative D call TRBD2 (5 bases). The CDR3 is 15 amino acids. Germline V gives CDR1 MNHEY, CDR2 SMNVEV (reference sequence). V gave up 5 bases and J gave up 3 bases, with 13 bases separating them. Written as DNA, the CDR3 is TGTGCCAGCAGTCCATGGTTGGGAGACACCGGGGAGCTGTTTTTT. As protein: CASSPWLGDTGELFF.

This chain joins TRBV5-1 and TRBJ1-2; D gene uncertain. Germline values: CDR1 SGHRS, CDR2 YFSETQ. This CDR3 is 15 amino acids long. V was pared by 0 bases and J by 7 bases, with 16 bases between. CDR3 in amino acids: CASSLVGGEGRGYTF. In nucleotides, the CDR3 is TGCGCCAGCAGCTTGGTGGGCGGAGAGGGTCGTGGCTACACCTTC.

The gene calls are TRBV4-2 and TRBJ2-1, with D unresolved. This CDR3 is 17 amino acids long. CDR1 is LGHNA and CDR2 is YNFKEQ in the germline V gene. The germline V and J ends were trimmed by 1 base and 0 bases, with 13 bases remaining between them. The CDR3 spells CASSQVSWYSSYNEQFF. Here the CDR3 DNA reads TGTGCCAGCAGCCAAGTTTCTTGGTATAGCTCCTACAATGAGCAGTTCTTC.

This clone was recorded a few times. The chain combines TRBV2 with TRBJ2-7; tentatively, D is TRBD2 (5 bases). Germline V gene data show CDR1 as SNHLY and CDR2 as FYNNEI. The CDR3 extends over 14 amino acids. V dropped 7 bases and J dropped 1 base, with 14 bases sitting between them. The CDR3 spells CASNQYRTSYEQYF. The DNA for the CDR3 is TGTGCCAGCAACCAATATAGGACTTCCTACGAGCAGTACTTC.

The rearrangement uses TRBV28 and TRBJ1-5; tentative D call: TRBD1 (5 bases). The germline gives CDR1 MDHEN, CDR2 SYDVKM. V lost 5 bases, J lost 8 bases, and 16 bases lay in between. This CDR3 has 14 residues. The CDR3 spells CASSVPGASKPQHF. The CDR3 DNA follows: TGTGCCAGCAGTGTCCCTGGGGCTTCTAAGCCCCAGCATTTT.

This chain links TRBV5-4 with TRBJ2-1; 7 bases map to TRBD1. Trimming took 2 bases from V and 8 from J; bases not matched to a gene: 13. The CDR3 covers 16 residues. The germline V gene has CDR1 SGHNT and CDR2 YYREEE (reference sequence). CDR3: CASSFPRQGGKHEQFF. As DNA, the CDR3 is TGTGCCAGCAGCTTTCCAAGACAGGGTGGGAAACATGAGCAGTTCTTC.

The V and J genes are TRBV5-1 and TRBJ2-7; D might be TRBD1 (5 bases). The CDR3 is 12 amino acids. Trimming shortened V by 6 bases and J by 5 bases, and 12 bases separated the two germline ends. Germline V gene data show CDR1 as SGHRS and CDR2 as YFSETQ. DNA for the CDR3: TGCGCCAGCACCTACACAGGAAACGAGCAGTACTTC. It yields the protein CASTYTGNEQYF.

The chain couples TRBV7-2 to TRBJ2-5; D may be TRBD2 (7 bases). V shed 3 bases and J shed 4 bases, with 15 bases lying between them. Germline V gene data show CDR1 as SGHTA and CDR2 as FQGNSA. There are 15 residues in the CDR3. CDR3 loop: CASSFRGGAGETQYF. DNA of the CDR3: TGTGCCAGCAGCTTCCGTGGGGGGGCAGGAGAGACCCAGTACTTC.

The chain uses TRBV5-1 and TRBJ2-3, with 7 nucleotides matching TRBD2. Trimming removed 2 bases from V and 2 bases from J; junction bases left unmatched: 2. Germline V gene data show CDR1 as SGHRS and CDR2 as YFSETQ. CDR3 length: 14 residues. The CDR3 here is CASSLAGPTDTQYF. CDR3 sequence (DNA): TGCGCCAGCAGCTTAGCGGGGCCCACAGATACGCAGTATTTT.

The CDR3 loop is CASTLTGSTEAFF. The CDR3 DNA reads TGTGCCAGCACCCTAACAGGGTCCACTGAAGCTTTCTTT. The J gene is TRBJ1-1, the V gene TRBV7-8, with D possibly TRBD1 on 6 matching bases. V lost 7 bases and J lost 4, with 13 bases in between. The V gene's germline CDR1 is SGHVS and CDR2 FQNEAQ. The CDR3 has 13 amino acids.

The rearrangement joins TRBV28 to TRBJ2-1, with 11 positions matching TRBD1. Germline-derived CDR1 and CDR2 are MDHEN and SYDVKM. CDR3 size: 14 residues. V lost 5 bases, J lost 7 bases, and 4 bases stayed unmatched. CDR3: CASSRTGGSNEQFF. For the CDR3, the DNA is TGTGCCAGCAGTAGGACAGGGGGCTCGAATGAGCAGTTCTTC.

The CDR3 spells CALTGVLETQYF. Here the CDR3 DNA reads TGTGCCCTGACAGGGGTATTGGAGACCCAGTACTTC. The chain recombines TRBV30 with TRBJ2-5; 8 nucleotides match TRBD1. Trimming took 8 bases from V and 5 from J; bases not matched to a gene: 7. This CDR3 comprises 12 residues. Looked up from germline, CDR1 is GTSNPN and CDR2 is SVGIG (reference sequence).